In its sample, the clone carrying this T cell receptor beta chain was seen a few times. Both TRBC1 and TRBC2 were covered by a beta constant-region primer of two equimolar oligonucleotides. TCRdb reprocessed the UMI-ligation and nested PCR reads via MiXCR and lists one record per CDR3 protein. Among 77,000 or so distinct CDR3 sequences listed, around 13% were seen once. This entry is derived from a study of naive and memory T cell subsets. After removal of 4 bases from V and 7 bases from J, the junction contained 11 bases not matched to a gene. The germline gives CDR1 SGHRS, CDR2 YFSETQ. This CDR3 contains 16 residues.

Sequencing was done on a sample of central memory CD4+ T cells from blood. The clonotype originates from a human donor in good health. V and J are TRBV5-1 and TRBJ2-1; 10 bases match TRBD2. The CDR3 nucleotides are TGCGCCAGCAGCCCTGGAGGGGGACTAGCGACTAATGAGCAGTTCTTC. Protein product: CASSPGGGLATNEQFF.